Following are 18 T cell receptor beta chains from one sample sequenced in a study of T cells after yellow fever vaccination. TCRdb reprocessed the 5' RACE reads via MiXCR and lists one record per CDR3 protein. This sample has about 400,000 distinct CDR3 sequences, with roughly 6.1% found just once. Material: PBMCs, obtained 5 days after the yellow fever booster vaccination. Receptor source: a man younger than 40 who received the YFV17D yellow fever vaccine.

The chain employs TRBV6-1 and TRBJ1-3; 7 nucleotides agree with TRBD1. Germline-derived CDR1 and CDR2 are MNHNS and SASEGT. Trimming at V came to 6 bases and at J to 9 bases, leaving 11 bases not matched to a gene. This CDR3 comprises 14 residues. CDR3 region: CASRAGTVSSTIYF. The CDR3 DNA follows: TGTGCCAGCAGAGCCGGGACAGTTTCTTCCACCATATATTTT.

In this sample, this clonotype turned up many times. The J gene is TRBJ2-1, the V gene TRBV9, with TRBD1 identical over 8 bases. The CDR3 runs 15 residues. V trimming: 0 bases; J trimming: 4 bases; junction bases outside the gene matches: 3. Germline V gene data show CDR1 as SGDLS and CDR2 as YYNGEE. In DNA form, the CDR3 reads TGTGCCAGCAGCGTAGTGGGACAGGCTTACAATGAGCAGTTCTTC. This translates into CASSVVGQAYNEQFF.

The gene calls are TRBV4-1 and TRBJ2-6, with 7 bases aligning to TRBD2. The CDR3 consists of 21 residues. CDR1 is MGHRA and CDR2 is YSYEKL in the germline V gene. With 0 bases clipped from V and 0 bases from J, the junction kept 14 bases outside the gene matches. In DNA form, the CDR3 reads TGCGCCAGCAGCCAAGAAGGAGGACTAGATCGACTTTCCTCTGGGGCCAACGTCCTGACTTTC. The encoded protein is CASSQEGGLDRLSSGANVLTF.

V usage is TRBV6-2 or TRBV6-3 and J usage is TRBJ1-2, with 7 nucleotides matching TRBD1. Germline V gives CDR1 MNHEY, CDR2 SVGEGT. J gave up 5 bases and V 7 bases, and 13 bases lay outside the gene matches. The CDR3 loop spans 15 amino acids. The CDR3: CASTIGGTAKYGYTF. The CDR3 DNA is TGTGCCAGCACCATTGGCGGGACAGCGAAGTATGGCTACACCTTC.

The rearrangement links TRBV20-1 to TRBJ2-5, with 8 nucleotides matching TRBD2. V was pared by 3 bases and J by 2 bases, with 8 bases of the junction left unmatched. CDR1 and CDR2 from the germline V gene are DFQATT and SNEGSKA (reference sequence). The CDR3 spans 15 residues. CDR3 loop: CSASRPGGGQETQYF. In DNA, the CDR3 is TGCAGTGCTAGCCGGCCCGGGGGGGGACAAGAGACCCAGTACTTC.

This clonotype has a count of ten or more. V is TRBV5-1 and J is TRBJ2-1; 12 positions agree with TRBD2. The CDR3 contains 16 residues. Germline V gene sequence: CDR1 SGHRS, CDR2 YFSETQ. Germline trimming cut 5 bases from V and 9 bases from J; bases unmatched to any gene: 12. This CDR3 reads CASRKVLAGGPSEQFF. CDR3 sequence (DNA): TGCGCCAGCAGGAAAGTTCTAGCGGGAGGGCCAAGTGAGCAGTTCTTC.

The sample holds a few counts of this clonotype. The chain carries TRBV25-1 and TRBJ1-2; a possible D gene is TRBD1 (6 bases). Germline lookup yields CDR1 MGHDK and CDR2 SYGVNS. The ends were cut back, 5 bases at V and 5 bases at J, with 21 bases in the middle. The CDR3 loop spans 16 amino acids. The CDR3 DNA is TGTGCCAGCAGTCCTCAGCTGGGGGCCGAGGGATATGGCTACACCTTC. Its translation is CASSPQLGAEGYGYTF.

This clonotype was detected ten times or more. V and J are TRBV7-2 and TRBJ2-7; D is perhaps TRBD1 (6 bases). Trimming took off 10 bases at V and 5 bases at J, with 21 bases between the two ends. The CDR3 length is 14 residues. Germline V lookup: CDR1 SGHTA, CDR2 FQGNSA. As DNA, the CDR3 is TGTGCCACCTCGGTAGGGACATCTTATGACGAGCAGTACTTC. Its protein product is CATSVGTSYDEQYF.

There are a few counts of this clonotype. The V call is TRBV5-6, the J call TRBJ1-6; D gene ambiguous. Germline-derived CDR1 and CDR2 are SGHDT and YYEEEE. The V end was cut by 1 base, the J end by 10 bases, with 12 bases between. The CDR3 runs to 14 residues. CDR3 residues: CASSLTGIESPLHF. The CDR3 nucleotides read TGTGCCAGCAGCTTGACGGGGATTGAGTCACCCCTCCACTTT.

This clonotype was counted between two and nine times. The rearrangement links TRBV4-3 to TRBJ2-5; 9 bases align to TRBD1. Trimming took 2 bases from V and 4 from J; bases not matched to a gene: 2. This CDR3 region has 14 residues. Per germline, CDR1 LGHNA and CDR2 YSLEER. CDR3: CASSQQTGGETQYF. DNA for the CDR3: TGCGCCAGCAGCCAACAGACAGGGGGAGAGACCCAGTACTTC.

There are many counts of this clonotype. The J gene is TRBJ2-3, the V gene TRBV5-1; perhaps TRBD1 as D (5 bases). CDR1 SGHRS and CDR2 YFSETQ come from the germline V gene. The CDR3 contains 13 residues. V lost 7 bases and J lost 3, with 12 bases in between. This CDR3 is CASGAEPTDTQYF. For the CDR3, the DNA is TGCGCCAGCGGGGCGGAACCTACAGATACGCAGTATTTT.

The table lists this clonotype with a few counts. This chain joins TRBV7-2 and TRBJ1-1; D possibly corresponds to TRBD1 (6 bases). In germline, CDR1 is SGHTA, CDR2 FQGNSA. This CDR3 spans 15 amino acids. V gave up 1 base and J gave up 1 base, with 10 bases separating them. The CDR3 region is CASSLVQGKNTEAFF. In DNA form, the CDR3 reads TGTGCCAGCAGCTTAGTTCAGGGGAAGAACACTGAAGCTTTCTTT.

This chain joins TRBV12-3 or TRBV12-4 and TRBJ1-4, with 8 bases that match TRBD1. The CDR3 runs 13 residues. Losses at the gene ends were 7 bases for V and 7 bases for J; bases not matched to a gene: 5. The DNA for the CDR3 is TGTGCCAGCACAGGGGGCGCCTCTGAAAAACTGTTTTTT. Translated: CASTGGASEKLFF.

This clonotype was picked up a small number of times. The J gene is TRBJ1-2, the V gene TRBV29-1, with D possibly TRBD1 on 6 matching bases. Germline V lookup: CDR1 SQVTM, CDR2 ANQGSEA. This CDR3 comprises 13 residues. V lost 4 bases and J 1 base, leaving 10 bases between the germline ends. CDR3 in amino acids: CSVAPDSNYGYTF. In DNA, the CDR3 is TGCAGCGTTGCCCCGGACAGTAACTATGGCTACACCTTC.

This clonotype has ten or more counts. An end of the junction does not agree with germline; a read error may underlie this. This rearrangement joins TRBV5-1 to TRBJ2-7; 10 bases align to TRBD2. The CDR3 has 14 amino acids. Germline lookup yields CDR1 SGHRS and CDR2 YFSETQ. The CDR3 reads CASSLAGGAYEQYF. CDR3 coding DNA: TGTGCCAGCAGCTTAGCGGGGGGAGCCTACGAGCAGTACTTC.

This clonotype was counted only a few times. V is TRBV29-1 and J is TRBJ2-3; no reliable D call. V was cut by 4 bases and J by 2 bases, with 7 bases left in between. The CDR3 consists of 12 residues. The germline V gene has CDR1 SQVTM and CDR2 ANQGSEA. The CDR3 loop is CSVVTATDTQYF. The CDR3 coding sequence is TGCAGCGTTGTCACAGCCACAGATACGCAGTATTTT.

This clonotype was counted at least ten times. V usage is TRBV19 and J usage is TRBJ2-5, with D possibly TRBD2 on 5 matching bases. CDR1 is LNHDA and CDR2 is SQIVND in the germline V gene (reference sequence). This CDR3 comprises 15 residues. V lost 3 bases to trimming and J lost 1 base, with 12 bases between them. The CDR3 DNA is TGTGCCAGTAGTATCGGACTCATGGTCCAAGAGACCCAGTACTTC. Amino acid sequence: CASSIGLMVQETQYF.

This clonotype was detected a few times. The chain uses TRBV6-5 and TRBJ2-2, with 11 bases fitting TRBD2. The junction had 11 bases not matched to a gene; V was cut back by 4 bases and J by 13 bases. CDR3 length: 15 residues. Per germline, CDR1 MNHEY and CDR2 SVGAGI. This chain's CDR3 is CASSFLAGGLTGLFF. Here the CDR3 DNA reads TGTGCCAGCAGTTTCCTAGCGGGAGGACTCACTGGGCTGTTTTTT.